A single sample gave rise to the 20 T cell receptor beta chains below, sequenced in a study of early T cells in non-severe SARS-CoV-2 infection. In TCRdb, the 5' RACE reads were re-called with MiXCR into one record per CDR3 protein. The data contain about 60,000 distinct CDR3 sequences, around 12% of them singletons. Sequenced input: whole blood. These TCRs come from an adult who was a healthcare worker with PCR-confirmed SARS-CoV-2 infection or an uninfected control (not recorded which).

The table lists this clonotype with many counts. J is TRBJ2-7 and V is TRBV12-3 or TRBV12-4; possibly TRBD1 or TRBD2 for D (5 bases each). Between the trimmed V and J ends, which lost 2 bases and 6 bases, there was a span of 14 bases. CDR3 length: 14 amino acids. The CDR3 DNA sequence: TGTGCCAGCAGTTTACAGGGAGTGCAGTCCGAGCAGTACTTC. The encoded protein is CASSLQGVQSEQYF.

In this sample, this clonotype turned up once. The chain combines TRBV11-2 with TRBJ2-5, with 7 bases that match TRBD1. Losses at the gene ends were 3 bases for V and 5 bases for J; bases not matched to a gene: 6. The CDR3 is 14 amino acids. Germline CDR1 reads SGHAT; CDR2 reads FQNNGV. The CDR3 spells CASSFLDRWETQYF. Written as DNA, the CDR3 is TGTGCCAGCAGCTTCCTGGACAGGTGGGAGACCCAGTACTTC.

This clonotype occurred a few times. The rearrangement links TRBV7-2 to TRBJ2-3, with 12 nucleotides matching TRBD2. This CDR3 has 15 amino acids. The V gene's germline CDR1 is SGHTA and CDR2 FQGNSA. V was pared by 1 base and J by 4 bases, with 0 bases of the junction left unmatched. The CDR3 sequence: CASSLGTSGADTQYF. DNA of the CDR3: TGTGCCAGCAGCTTAGGGACTAGCGGGGCAGATACGCAGTATTTT.

The J gene is TRBJ2-7, the V gene TRBV5-4, with a possible D match to TRBD2 (8 bases). This CDR3 is built from 17 residues. In germline, CDR1 is SGHNT, CDR2 YYREEE (reference sequence). Trimming stripped 3 bases from V and 2 bases from J, with 21 bases between. The CDR3 DNA reads TGTGCCAGCAGCTCAACAGGGGCAGGCGGGAGGACCTACGAGCAGTACTTC. Residues: CASSSTGAGGRTYEQYF.

This clonotype showed up just a few times. The chain joins TRBV7-3 to TRBJ2-4, with a tentative D call TRBD2 (5 bases). The germline V gene encodes CDR1 SGHTA and CDR2 FQGTGA. This CDR3 has 17 amino acids. Trimming shortened V by 5 bases and J by 5 bases, and 22 bases separated the two germline ends. CDR3 coding DNA: TGTGCCAGCAGCCTACCTAGGCAGCGGAGGCTTCAAAACATTCAGTACTTC. Protein: CASSLPRQRRLQNIQYF. The variable domain in full, completed from reference TRBV7-3 and TRBJ2-4, reads GAGVSQTPSNKVTEKGKYVELRCDPISGHTALYWYRQSLGQGPEFLIYFQGTGAADDSGLPNDRFFAVRPEGSVSTLKIQRTERGDSAVYLCASSLPRQRRLQNIQYFGAGTRLSVL.

This clonotype was detected a few times. The chain is built from TRBV14 and TRBJ2-6, with a tentative D call TRBD2 (5 bases). The germline CDR1 and CDR2 sequences are SGHDN and FVKESK. The V gene lost 0 bases and the J gene lost 7 bases, with 13 bases spanning the gap. This CDR3 has 16 amino acids. This chain's CDR3 is CASSQDSFGGANVLTF. CDR3 DNA: TGTGCCAGCAGCCAAGATTCGTTTGGAGGCGCCAACGTCCTGACTTTC. The variable domain in full, completed from reference TRBV14 and TRBJ2-6, reads EAGVTQFPSHSVIEKGQTVTLRCDPISGHDNLYWYRRVMGKEIKFLLHFVKESKQDESGMPNNRFLAERTGGTYSTLKVQPAELEDSGVYFCASSQDSFGGANVLTFGAGSRLTVL.

The chain has TRBV4-3 and TRBJ2-7, with D possibly being TRBD1 (7 bases). The CDR3 sequence is 15 residues long. The V end lost 0 bases, the J end lost 6 bases, and 15 bases lay between the germline ends. Looked up from germline, CDR1 is LGHNA and CDR2 is YSLEER. CDR3 DNA sequence: TGCGCCAGCAGCCAAGAGAGGGGCCAGGGGGGCGAGCAGTACTTC. Amino acids: CASSQERGQGGEQYF.

This clonotype was seen at least ten times. This sequence joins TRBV20-1 and TRBJ2-7; 9 bases are shared with TRBD1. This CDR3 region has 11 residues. The germline V gene has CDR1 DFQATT and CDR2 SNEGSKA (reference sequence). Trimming at V came to 3 bases and at J to 6 bases, leaving 0 bases not matched to a gene. The CDR3 coding sequence is TGCAGTGCTAGGGACAGGGGCGAGCAGTACTTC. Translation: CSARDRGEQYF.

There are many counts of this clonotype. The chain carries TRBV20-1 and TRBJ2-7; D possibly matches TRBD1 or TRBD2 (6 bases each). The ends were cut back, 3 bases at V and 4 bases at J, with 16 bases in the middle. The germline V gene encodes CDR1 DFQATT and CDR2 SNEGSKA (reference sequence). The CDR3 covers 14 residues. The DNA for the CDR3 is TGCAGTGCTAGTCTTCCCAGGGGAGGTTACGAGCAGTACTTC. This encodes CSASLPRGGYEQYF.

This clonotype was seen more than once but under ten times. The genes are TRBV6-1 and TRBJ2-6; no firm D call. Germline loops: CDR1 MNHNS, CDR2 SASEGT. The CDR3 spans 16 residues. Trimming removed 2 bases from V and 0 bases from J, with 8 bases in between. The chain's CDR3 is CASSEYLNSGANVLTF. The CDR3 DNA sequence: TGTGCCAGCAGTGAATATTTGAACTCTGGGGCCAACGTCCTGACTTTC.

The CDR3 reads CASSHRDTGELFF. In nucleotides, the CDR3 is TGTGCCAGCAGCCATCGGGACACCGGGGAGCTGTTTTTT. The genes are TRBV3-1 and TRBJ2-2, with no clear D. V lost 3 bases to trimming and J lost 3 bases, with 5 bases between them. This CDR3 has 13 amino acids. Germline CDR1 reads LGHDT; CDR2 reads YNNKEL (reference sequence).

V and J are TRBV21-1 and TRBJ2-1; TRBD2 reflects the table's D call only, with no check against the DNA. TRBV21-1 is an annotated pseudogene. CDR3 length: 19 amino acids. The CDR3, as DNA: TGTGCCAGCAGCGGGCGGCGATCGACTAGTTCGGTTTACTACAATGAGCAGTTCTTC. It is translated as CASSGRRSTSSVYYNEQFF.

This clonotype was counted many times. This chain joins TRBV6-1 and TRBJ2-3, with D perhaps matching TRBD1 (7 bases). With 3 bases removed from V and 4 bases from J, the gap between germline ends came to 11 bases. The CDR3 is 14 amino acids. The germline CDR1 and CDR2 sequences are MNHNS and SASEGT. The CDR3 loop is CASSEQGEADTQYF. The DNA for the CDR3 is TGTGCCAGCAGTGAGCAGGGGGAGGCAGATACGCAGTATTTT.

In this sample, this clonotype turned up a few times. V and J are TRBV28 and TRBJ1-1, with D uncertain. The CDR3 sequence is 12 residues long. CDR1 and CDR2 (germline): MDHEN, SYDVKM. V lost 3 bases, J lost 7 bases, and 9 bases lay in between. CDR3 in DNA: TGTGCCAGCAGTTTTTCAAGGTTTGAAGCTTTCTTT. It is translated as CASSFSRFEAFF.

This clonotype was observed at least ten times. The DNA for the CDR3 is TGCGCCAGCAGCTTGGTAGCGGTGACCTACAATGAGCAGTTCTTC. Encoded protein: CASSLVAVTYNEQFF. The chain links TRBV5-1 to TRBJ2-1, with D perhaps matching TRBD2 (6 bases). CDR1 and CDR2 (germline): SGHRS, YFSETQ. This CDR3 spans 15 amino acids. V dropped 0 bases and J dropped 2 bases, with 9 bases sitting between them.

This clonotype was counted between two and nine times. The chain recombines TRBV27 with TRBJ1-2; possible D gene TRBD1, 5 bases. This CDR3 comprises 14 residues. The germline V gene has CDR1 MNHEY and CDR2 SMNVEV (reference sequence). V was clipped by 4 bases and J by 4 bases, with 13 bases between them. CDR3 sequence reads: CASSSPGTAYGYTF. Here the CDR3 DNA reads TGTGCCAGCAGTTCGCCGGGGACGGCCTATGGCTACACCTTC.

This chain uses TRBV7-9 with TRBJ1-6; no reliable D call. The V end was cut by 5 bases, the J end by 9 bases, with 17 bases between. Germline assignment: CDR1 SEHNR and CDR2 FQNEAQ (reference sequence). CDR3 length equals 15 residues. As DNA, the CDR3 is TGTGCCAGCAGCCAAATAACGAGGGTGGCTTCACCCCTCCACTTT. Translation: CASSQITRVASPLHF.

The gene calls are TRBV29-1 and TRBJ1-1; no definite D call. V dropped 4 bases and J dropped 2 bases, with 11 bases sitting between them. CDR1 SQVTM and CDR2 ANQGSEA come from the germline V gene. The CDR3 has 13 amino acids. The DNA of the CDR3 is TGCAGCGTTGGTACAGCCCGAAACACTGAAGCTTTCTTT. Translated, it gives CSVGTARNTEAFF. The whole variable domain, filled in from reference TRBV29-1 and TRBJ1-1, reads SAVISQKPSRDICQRGTSLTIQCQVDSQVTMMFWYRQQPGQSLTLIATANQGSEATYESGFVIDKFPISRPNLTFSTLTVSNMSPEDSSIYLCSVGTARNTEAFFGQGTRLTVV.

This chain connects TRBV6-2 or TRBV6-3 to TRBJ2-4, with 7 bases that match TRBD1. This CDR3 comprises 18 residues. CDR1 and CDR2 (germline): MNHEY, SVGEGT. The V segment lost 6 bases and the J segment 0 bases; nucleotides outside the gene matches: 14. The CDR3 DNA follows: TGTGCCAGCAGACTACCGGGACAGTCATCTGTAGCCAAAAACATTCAGTACTTC. This gives the protein CASRLPGQSSVAKNIQYF.

V usage is TRBV30 and J usage is TRBJ2-3, with D maybe TRBD2 (6 bases). This CDR3 region has 16 residues. Per the germline V gene, CDR1 is GTSNPN and CDR2 is SVGIG (reference sequence). Between the trimmed V and J ends, which lost 3 bases and 2 bases, there was a span of 18 bases. The CDR3 DNA is TGTGCCTGGAGCACTGGGGGGTCTTGGGACACAGATACGCAGTATTTT. Protein product: CAWSTGGSWDTDTQYF.